One and the same sample provided the 27 T cell receptor beta chains below, sequenced in a study of T cell responses to AZD1222 COVID-19 vaccine. Repertoires were generated with immunoSEQ multiplex PCR, while TCRdb's copy carries only in-frame clones and drops some. The sample lists about 73,000 clones; 75% to 90% were seen once. Sequencing used peripheral blood, obtained 28 days after the second AZD1222 dose. Receptor source: an adult who received the AZD1222 COVID-19 vaccine.

Note on this clone: The junction does not match germline at one end; this may be a read error. The J gene is TRBJ2-7, the V gene TRBV5-5; 7 bases are a match to TRBD2. There are 16 residues in the CDR3. Germline V gene lookup returns CDR1 SGHKS and CDR2 YYEKEE (reference sequence). This CDR3 reads CASRLHPGGSSNEQYF. The CDR3 coding sequence is TGTGCCAGCAGGCTCCACCCCGGGGGGTCCTCCAACGAGCAGTACTTC.

This sequence joins TRBV6-4 and TRBJ2-7, with 10 bases lining up with TRBD2. Germline lookup yields CDR1 MRHNA and CDR2 SNTAGT. The J segment lost 2 bases and the V segment lost 3 bases, leaving 16 bases of the junction unmatched. The CDR3 runs 19 residues. CDR3 amino acids: CASSELFFRSGLATYEQYV. CDR3 nucleotides: TGTGCCAGCAGTGAGCTTTTTTTTAGGTCGGGACTAGCGACCTACGAGCAGTACGTC.

This clone was counted a single time. This chain links TRBV4-2 with TRBJ2-7; TRBD2 agrees at 7 bases. The CDR3 has 14 residues. The germline V gene has CDR1 LGHNA and CDR2 YNFKEQ. Trimming cost V 0 bases and J 2 bases; bases outside gene matches: 1. The CDR3 is CASSQEGGTYEQYF. The CDR3 DNA reads as TGTGCCAGCAGCCAAGAGGGAGGGACCTACGAGCAGTACTTC.

CDR3 region: CASTLETGWTEAFF. The CDR3 DNA reads TGTGCCAGTACATTAGAAACAGGGTGGACTGAAGCTTTCTTT. The chain employs TRBV19 and TRBJ1-1, with a weak D call TRBD1 (6 bases). The germline gives CDR1 LNHDA, CDR2 SQIVND (reference sequence). The ends were cut back, 7 bases at V and 5 bases at J, with 17 bases in the middle. This CDR3 comprises 14 residues.

This chain joins TRBV5-1 and TRBJ2-7; TRBD2 matches 10 bases. This CDR3 comprises 14 residues. The V and J ends lost 1 base and 5 bases, in that order; junction bases with no gene match: 3. Per germline, CDR1 SGHRS and CDR2 YFSETQ. The CDR3 spells CASSLTGLANEQYV. The CDR3, as DNA: TGCGCCAGCAGCTTGACGGGACTAGCGAACGAGCAGTACGTC.

The genes are TRBV12-3 or TRBV12-4 and TRBJ2-7, with D uncertain. This CDR3 contains 13 residues. The V gene lost 10 bases and the J gene lost 0 bases, with 13 bases spanning the gap. Here the CDR3 reads CATSVGSSYEQYF. For the CDR3, the DNA is TGTGCCACATCGGTAGGTAGCTCCTACGAGCAGTACTTC.

The chain joins TRBV9 to TRBJ2-5; 16 nucleotides match TRBD2. The CDR3 runs to 21 residues. V lost 1 base and J lost 5; bases outside the gene matches: 17. The germline CDR1 and CDR2 sequences are SGDLS and YYNGEE. CDR3 nucleotide sequence: TGTGCCAGCAGCGTAAAAACTCCGGGACTAGCGGGAGGGCCCTCGGAGGAGACCCAGTACTTC. This encodes CASSVKTPGLAGGPSEETQYF.

The rearrangement joins TRBV9 to TRBJ2-1; the D gene is possibly TRBD2 (6 bases). Germline V lookup: CDR1 SGDLS, CDR2 YYNGEE. The V end lost 0 bases, the J end lost 0 bases, and 10 bases lay between the germline ends. The CDR3 has 16 amino acids. CDR3 coding DNA: TGTGCCAGCAGCGTAGCAGGAGGGCCCTCCTACAATGAGCAGTTCTTC. Its translation is CASSVAGGPSYNEQFF.

The chain couples TRBV9 to TRBJ2-2, with TRBD2 identical over 9 bases. The CDR3 runs to 16 residues. Germline CDR1 reads SGDLS; CDR2 reads YYNGEE. V was clipped by 0 bases and J by 3 bases; unmatched bases: 3. CDR3 in DNA: TGTGCCAGCAGCGTAGCAGCGGGGGGCTACACCGGGGAGCTGTTTTTT. This encodes CASSVAAGGYTGELFF. Filled out from reference TRBV9 and TRBJ2-2, the complete variable domain reads DSGVTQTPKHLITATGQRVTLRCSPRSGDLSVYWYQQSLDQGLQFLIQYYNGEERAKGNILERFSAQQFPDLHSELNLSSLELGDSALYFCASSVAAGGYTGELFFGEGSRLTVL.

The gene calls are TRBV7-2 and TRBJ1-2; D is possibly TRBD1 (5 bases). The germline V gene has CDR1 SGHTA and CDR2 FQGNSA. Deletions cut 5 bases from V and 4 bases from J, with 17 bases between. The length of the CDR3 is 15 residues. The CDR3 protein is CASSGQGGSVYGYTF. In nucleotides, the CDR3 is TGTGCCAGCAGCGGTCAGGGAGGCAGTGTCTATGGCTACACCTTC.

V and J are TRBV15 and TRBJ1-6; D possibly corresponds to TRBD1 (6 bases). Germline loops: CDR1 LNHNV, CDR2 YYDKDF (reference sequence). V dropped 5 bases and J dropped 5 bases, with 31 bases sitting between them. CDR3 size: 21 residues. The CDR3 loop is CATSGIRRSRGGSMDNSPLHF. Written as DNA, the CDR3 is TGTGCCACCAGCGGAATACGGCGTTCGAGGGGGGGCTCCATGGATAATTCACCCCTCCACTTT.

The chain uses TRBV5-4 and TRBJ2-1; possibly TRBD1 or TRBD2 for D (5 bases each). The CDR3 sequence is 15 residues long. V was trimmed by 2 bases and J by 3 bases, leaving 12 bases between them. The V gene's germline CDR1 is SGHNT and CDR2 YYREEE (reference sequence). CDR3 DNA sequence: TGTGCCAGCAGCTTTCCGGGACGCAACTACAATGAGCAGTTCTTC. This gives the protein CASSFPGRNYNEQFF.

This sequence joins TRBV19 and TRBJ2-2, with TRBD2 as a possible D gene (5 bases). CDR3 length: 13 amino acids. V dropped 3 bases and J dropped 4 bases, with 6 bases sitting between them. Looked up from germline, CDR1 is LNHDA and CDR2 is SQIVND (reference sequence). CDR3 in amino acids: CASSMLATGELFF. The CDR3 nucleotides read TGTGCCAGTAGTATGCTAGCCACCGGGGAGCTGTTTTTT.

This chain links TRBV4-3 with TRBJ2-7, with 9 bases fitting TRBD2. J lost 3 bases, V lost 2 bases, and 5 bases had no gene match. The germline V gene has CDR1 LGHNA and CDR2 YSLEER. The CDR3 totals 15 residues. The DNA for the CDR3 is TGCGCCAGCAGCCAATTCAATAGCGGGGGCTACGAGCAGTACTTC. Translation gives CASSQFNSGGYEQYF.

The chain uses TRBV28 and TRBJ1-1, with 7 bases lining up with TRBD1. The CDR3 is 15 residues long. Per the germline V gene, CDR1 is MDHEN and CDR2 is SYDVKM. V was clipped by 1 base and J by 6 bases; unmatched bases: 8. The CDR3 spells CASSLSPTGRAEAFF. The CDR3, as DNA: TGTGCCAGCAGTTTATCGCCGACAGGGAGGGCTGAAGCTTTCTTT.

This chain connects TRBV29-1 to TRBJ2-3, with TRBD1 matching over 8 bases. V dropped 1 base and J dropped 0; count of bases not matched to a gene: 9. CDR3 size: 17 residues. Per the germline V gene, CDR1 is SQVTM and CDR2 is ANQGSEA. In nucleotides, the CDR3 is TGCAGCGTTGAAGGGGGCGCAGGGGGCCAAAGCACAGATACGCAGTATTTT. It translates to CSVEGGAGGQSTDTQYF.

This chain uses TRBV28 with TRBJ1-3; D is uncertain. The V gene's germline CDR1 is MDHEN and CDR2 SYDVKM. V was pared by 6 bases and J by 0 bases, with 15 bases between. The CDR3 consists of 16 residues. The CDR3 DNA reads TGTGCCAGCAGCCCGGACCCGAGTCACTCTGGAAACACCATATATTTT. Its translation: CASSPDPSHSGNTIYF.

The chain employs TRBV7-2 and TRBJ1-6; TRBD1 matches 9 bases. The V and J ends lost 5 bases and 7 bases, in that order; junction bases with no gene match: 6. The CDR3 contains 15 residues. CDR1 is SGHTA and CDR2 is FQGNSA in the germline V gene. CDR3 sequence (DNA): TGTGCCAGCAGCCATGGAGGACAGGGGAATTCACCCCTCCACTTT. Its translation is CASSHGGQGNSPLHF.

The V call is TRBV12-3 or TRBV12-4, the J call TRBJ2-7; D gene ambiguous. The CDR3 has 11 residues. V gave up 2 bases and J gave up 7 bases, with 6 bases separating them. As DNA, the CDR3 is TGTGCCAGCAGTTTATTTTATGAGCAGTACTTC. This translates into CASSLFYEQYF.

The chain uses TRBV18 and TRBJ1-2; TRBD1 agrees at 9 bases. Unmatched junction bases numbered 2, after V lost 2 bases and J lost 4 bases. This CDR3 contains 14 residues. Germline CDR1 reads KGHSH; CDR2 reads LQKENI. The CDR3 region is CASSPKDRGYGYTF. In nucleotides, the CDR3 is TGTGCCAGCTCACCAAAGGACAGGGGCTATGGCTACACCTTC.

The chain uses TRBV21-1 and TRBJ1-5; the table assigns TRBD1, which was not confirmed against the DNA. TRBV21-1 is a pseudogene segment. This CDR3 comprises 15 residues. The CDR3 spells CASSPWTGGNQPQHF. The CDR3 nucleotides are TGTGCCAGCAGCCCTTGGACAGGGGGGAATCAGCCCCAGCATTTT.

The chain has TRBV24-1 and TRBJ2-2, with TRBD1 matching 10 bases. With V trimmed by 7 bases and J by 3 bases, 1 base remained unmatched. The CDR3 covers 14 residues. CDR1 is KGHDR, CDR2 SFDVKD, per germline. Here the CDR3 reads CATRGQGHTGELFF. CDR3 in DNA: TGTGCCACCAGGGGACAGGGGCACACCGGGGAGCTGTTTTTT.

This clone has a handful of counts. The DNA of the CDR3 is TGTGCTAGCCGTTTGGGCTCTGGAAACACCATATATTTT. Translated: CASRLGSGNTIYF. This rearrangement joins TRBV12-5 to TRBJ1-3; D is uncertain. This CDR3 contains 13 residues. Germline assignment: CDR1 LGHNT and CDR2 FRNRAP. Trimming cost V 9 bases and J 0 bases, with 9 bases left between them.

J is TRBJ1-2 and V is TRBV18; D is unresolved. Trimming stripped 2 bases from V and 0 bases from J, with 4 bases between. The length of the CDR3 is 13 residues. Germline loops: CDR1 KGHSH, CDR2 LQKENI. The CDR3 sequence: CASSPAPNYGYTF. For the CDR3, the DNA is TGTGCCAGCTCACCAGCGCCTAACTATGGCTACACCTTC.

The V gene is TRBV19, the J gene TRBJ1-1; D gene uncertain. The germline CDR1 and CDR2 sequences are LNHDA and SQIVND (reference sequence). Trimming stripped 2 bases from V and 1 base from J, with 11 bases between. The CDR3 covers 15 residues. CDR3 in amino acids: CASSIIDGPNTEAFF. The CDR3 nucleotides read TGTGCCAGTAGTATAATCGACGGACCGAACACTGAAGCTTTCTTT.

The chain employs TRBV18 and TRBJ1-2; TRBD1 agrees at 7 bases. The junction had 7 bases not matched to a gene; V was cut back by 3 bases and J by 3 bases. CDR3 length: 15 residues. From germline, CDR1 is KGHSH and CDR2 LQKENI. This chain's CDR3 is CASSPQTGSYYGYTF. The CDR3, as DNA: TGTGCCAGCTCACCCCAGACAGGGTCTTACTATGGCTACACCTTC.

The V and J genes are TRBV9 and TRBJ1-1; a possible D gene is TRBD1 (5 bases). V was trimmed by 4 bases and J by 1 base, leaving 11 bases between them. CDR3 length equals 14 residues. Germline assignment: CDR1 SGDLS and CDR2 YYNGEE. The CDR3 DNA reads as TGTGCCAGCAGCCCCCGACAGCCGAACACTGAAGCTTTCTTT. Amino acids: CASSPRQPNTEAFF.